The sequence of this T cell receptor (beta chain) was determined in a study of a mutant IDH1 vaccine in newly diagnosed glioma. Study background: Patients previously underwent radiotherapy, temozolomide, or both, and most underwent both.

Time point specified: week 47, end of study. A single vaccine dose contained 300 ug of mutant IDH1 20-mer peptide, and topical imiquimod was used with it. Regarding this clone: What it binds is not known.

Libraries were prepared by immunoSEQ multiplex PCR; TCRdb keeps only in-frame clonotypes and omits some of them. The repertoire has tens of thousands of clones, around four fifths of them found once; the top ten carry 4% to 5.5%. J gave up 6 bases and V 7 bases, and 5 bases lay outside the gene matches. This CDR3 has 13 amino acids. CDR1 and CDR2 (germline): MNHEY, SVGAGI. Study-level findings and limits: There were vaccine-induced immune responses in just under 95% of the patients.

The sample here was PBMCs, taken from a glioma patient whose treatment included an IDH1 peptide vaccine. The chain combines TRBV6-5 with TRBJ1-5; the match to TRBD1 covers 8 bases. This TCR came from a man in his forties with glioma. CDR3: CASNPGGGQPQHF. CDR3 DNA sequence: TGTGCCAGCAACCCAGGGGGCGGTCAGCCCCAGCATTTT.